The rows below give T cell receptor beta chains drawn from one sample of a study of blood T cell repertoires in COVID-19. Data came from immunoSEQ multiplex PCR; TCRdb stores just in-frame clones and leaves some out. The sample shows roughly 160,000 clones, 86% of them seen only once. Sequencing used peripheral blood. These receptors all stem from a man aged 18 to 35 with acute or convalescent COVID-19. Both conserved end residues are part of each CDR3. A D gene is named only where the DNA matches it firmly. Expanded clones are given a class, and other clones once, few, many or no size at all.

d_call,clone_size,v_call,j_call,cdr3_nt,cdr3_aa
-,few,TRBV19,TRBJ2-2,TGTGCCAGTACCCTGTTCAGGTACACCGGGGAGCTGTTTTTT,CASTLFRYTGELFF
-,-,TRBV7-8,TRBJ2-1,TGTGCCAGCAGCTCTACTGTTGTTTCCTACAATGAGCAGTTCTTC,CASSSTVVSYNEQFF
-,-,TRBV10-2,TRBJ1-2,TGCGCCAGCAGTGAGATTCGGTCCTGGGCAGGTCCCAGGCATGGCTACACCTTC,CASSEIRSWAGPRHGYTF
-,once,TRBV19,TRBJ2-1,TGTGCCAGTAGTGCCGTAGCGCAGAATGAGCAGTTCTTC,CASSAVAQNEQFF
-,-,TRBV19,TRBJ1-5,TGTGCCAGTAGTATCCCTAACAGGGAAGGTCAGCCCCAGCATTTT,CASSIPNREGQPQHF
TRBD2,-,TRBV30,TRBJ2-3,TGTGCCTCCCTCCGACTAGCGGTTAGCACAGATACGCAGTATTTT,CASLRLAVSTDTQYF
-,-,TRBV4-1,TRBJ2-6,TGCGCCAGCAGCCAAGGGGAGGTTTTGGGACCTTCCTCTGGGGCCAACGTCCTGACTTTC,CASSQGEVLGPSSGANVLTF
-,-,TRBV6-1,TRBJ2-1,TGTGCCAGCACCTCCCTCACCCGGGGTGTGGAGCAGTTCTTC,CASTSLTRGVEQFF
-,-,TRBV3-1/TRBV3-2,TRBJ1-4,TGTGCCAGCAGCCAAGACCCTGCAACTAATGAAAAACTGTTTTTT,CASSQDPATNEKLFF
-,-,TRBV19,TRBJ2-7,TGTGCCAGTAGTATTGGGCAGGGACACTCCTACGAGCAGTACTTC,CASSIGQGHSYEQYF
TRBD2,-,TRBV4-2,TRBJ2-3,TGTGCCAGCAGCCAAAAGCATATTTTGGCTAGCGGGGGGGGCGGATCAGATACGCAGTATTTT,CASSQKHILASGGGGSDTQYF
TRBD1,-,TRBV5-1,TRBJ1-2,TGCGCCAGCAGCTTGGAATTGACAGGGGGCGCGGGTGGCTACACCTTC,CASSLELTGGAGGYTF
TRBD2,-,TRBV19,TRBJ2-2,TGTGCCAGTAGTATCGAGCGGGGTGACACCGGGGAGCTGTTTTTT,CASSIERGDTGELFF